A single sample gave rise to the 14 T cell receptor beta chains below, sequenced in a study of T cell responses to AZD1222 COVID-19 vaccine. Produced via immunoSEQ multiplex PCR; TCRdb's table is partial and in-frame only. In the table there are some 150,000 clones, 90% to 95% of which are singletons. Sample: peripheral blood, taken 28 days after the second AZD1222 dose. Source of these receptors: an adult who received the AZD1222 COVID-19 vaccine.

This clone turned up a few times. The V call is TRBV5-1, the J call TRBJ2-5; D is possibly TRBD1 (6 bases). V lost 5 bases, J lost 0 bases, and 11 bases lay in between. The germline V gene has CDR1 SGHRS and CDR2 YFSETQ. There are 14 residues in the CDR3. Here the CDR3 DNA reads TGCGCCAGCAGACTCGGACAGAACCAAGAGACCCAGTACTTC. This encodes CASRLGQNQETQYF.

The chain couples TRBV19 to TRBJ1-1, with D unclear. Germline V gene data show CDR1 as LNHDA and CDR2 as SQIVND (reference sequence). The CDR3 has 14 amino acids. Deletions cut 3 bases from V and 5 bases from J, with 13 bases between. The CDR3 reads CASSIVWDETEAFF. In DNA form, the CDR3 reads TGTGCCAGTAGTATCGTGTGGGATGAGACTGAAGCTTTCTTT.

CDR3 DNA: TGTGCCAGTAGTATAGACTTTACGACCGTTGAAGCTTTCTTT. Translated, it gives CASSIDFTTVEAFF. This chain links TRBV19 with TRBJ1-1; D unresolved. Deletions cut 0 bases from V and 7 bases from J, with 12 bases between. The CDR3 runs to 14 residues. Per the germline V gene, CDR1 is LNHDA and CDR2 is SQIVND (reference sequence).

V and J are TRBV5-4 and TRBJ2-2, with 10 bases matching TRBD2. Trimming at V came to 2 bases and at J to 7 bases, leaving 14 bases not matched to a gene. This CDR3 has 18 residues. The V gene's germline CDR1 is SGHNT and CDR2 YYREEE (reference sequence). CDR3 region: CASSFSVRSGREGGELFF. DNA for the CDR3: TGTGCCAGCAGCTTTTCGGTTCGGAGCGGGAGGGAAGGCGGGGAGCTGTTTTTT.

There are a few counts of this clone. The genes are TRBV4-3 and TRBJ2-5, with 10 bases identical to TRBD2. CDR3 length: 16 residues. V shed 0 bases and J 10 bases; nucleotides not matched to a gene: 11. Germline-derived CDR1 and CDR2 are LGHNA and YSLEER. CDR3 loop: CASSQDDLAGAGVQYF. CDR3 coding DNA: TGCGCCAGCAGCCAAGATGACCTAGCGGGAGCCGGGGTCCAGTACTTC.

The chain recombines TRBV6-1 with TRBJ1-2; D uncertain. V lost 2 bases to trimming and J lost 5 bases, with 6 bases between them. The CDR3 is 12 amino acids. The germline V gene has CDR1 MNHNS and CDR2 SASEGT. The CDR3: CASSESQYGYTF. CDR3 bases: TGTGCCAGCAGTGAAAGTCAGTATGGCTACACCTTC.

V gene TRBV6-5 combines with J gene TRBJ1-1; D is undetermined. The CDR3 totals 13 residues. CDR1 MNHEY and CDR2 SVGAGI come from the germline V gene. Trimming shortened V by 1 base and J by 8 bases, and 11 bases separated the two germline ends. The chain's CDR3 is CASSYLRTVEAFF. The CDR3, as DNA: TGTGCCAGCAGTTACTTGAGGACGGTGGAAGCTTTCTTT.

This clone was detected a few times. The chain links TRBV28 to TRBJ1-2; 7 bases line up with TRBD1. This CDR3 is 15 amino acids long. Germline loops: CDR1 MDHEN, CDR2 SYDVKM. The V segment lost 4 bases and the J segment 9 bases; nucleotides outside the gene matches: 14. The CDR3 sequence is CASSSRQGLAVRYTF. The CDR3 nucleotides read TGTGCCAGCAGTTCGCGACAGGGTCTCGCGGTTCGCTACACCTTC.

The rearrangement links TRBV12-5 to TRBJ1-2; no reliable D call. V shed 2 bases and J shed 6 bases, with 10 bases lying between them. The CDR3 has 13 residues. Germline V gives CDR1 LGHNT, CDR2 FRNRAP. The CDR3 nucleotides are TGTGCTAGTGGTTTGTTAGGATCTCATGGCTACACCTTC. Its protein is CASGLLGSHGYTF.

The V call is TRBV15, the J call TRBJ1-1; no clear D gene. CDR3 length: 14 residues. Deletions cut 1 base from V and 8 bases from J, with 14 bases between. Germline CDR1 LNHNV, CDR2 YYDKDF (reference sequence). CDR3 sequence: CATSRGLGYKEAFF. The CDR3 nucleotides are TGTGCCACCAGCAGAGGGCTGGGCTACAAAGAAGCTTTCTTT. Complete variable domain (other parts from reference TRBV15 and TRBJ1-1): DAMVIQNPRYQVTQFGKPVTLSCSQTLNHNVMYWYQQKSSQAPKLLFHYYDKDFNNEADTPDNFQSRRPNTSFCFLDIRSPGLGDTAMYLCATSRGLGYKEAFFGQGTRLTVV.

This clone showed up just a few times. V and J are TRBV7-2 and TRBJ2-5; D tentatively fits TRBD1 or TRBD2 (5 bases each). Germline assignment: CDR1 SGHTA and CDR2 FQGNSA. The CDR3 consists of 17 residues. The germline V and J ends were trimmed by 0 bases and 6 bases, with 20 bases remaining between them. CDR3 nucleotides: TGTGCCAGCAGCTTAGCGATCGCAGGGAGAGGCCGCCAGACCCAGTACTTC. As protein: CASSLAIAGRGRQTQYF.

The J gene is TRBJ2-7, the V gene TRBV7-6; perhaps TRBD1 as D (6 bases). Trimming took off 2 bases at V and 2 bases at J, with 10 bases between the two ends. The CDR3 sequence is 14 residues long. Germline V gene sequence: CDR1 SGHVS, CDR2 FNYEAQ. The CDR3 DNA reads as TGTGCCAGCAGCTTATGGACAGAGACCTACGAGCAGTACTTC. Protein sequence: CASSLWTETYEQYF.

The chain joins TRBV20-1 to TRBJ2-7; TRBD1 agrees at 8 bases. This CDR3 is built from 11 residues. After removal of 6 bases from V and 7 bases from J, the junction contained 5 bases not matched to a gene. Germline CDR1 DFQATT, CDR2 SNEGSKA (reference sequence). DNA of the CDR3: TGCAGTGCGGACAGGGTTTGGGAGCAGTACTTC. This encodes CSADRVWEQYF.

The chain combines TRBV5-6 with TRBJ2-5; 10 bases line up with TRBD1. The CDR3 spans 15 residues. V gave up 4 bases and J gave up 5 bases; unmatched junction bases: 8. Germline assignment: CDR1 SGHDT and CDR2 YYEEEE. The CDR3 sequence: CASSPTGQGRETQYF. The CDR3 DNA is TGTGCCAGCAGCCCAACGGGACAGGGGAGGGAGACCCAGTACTTC.